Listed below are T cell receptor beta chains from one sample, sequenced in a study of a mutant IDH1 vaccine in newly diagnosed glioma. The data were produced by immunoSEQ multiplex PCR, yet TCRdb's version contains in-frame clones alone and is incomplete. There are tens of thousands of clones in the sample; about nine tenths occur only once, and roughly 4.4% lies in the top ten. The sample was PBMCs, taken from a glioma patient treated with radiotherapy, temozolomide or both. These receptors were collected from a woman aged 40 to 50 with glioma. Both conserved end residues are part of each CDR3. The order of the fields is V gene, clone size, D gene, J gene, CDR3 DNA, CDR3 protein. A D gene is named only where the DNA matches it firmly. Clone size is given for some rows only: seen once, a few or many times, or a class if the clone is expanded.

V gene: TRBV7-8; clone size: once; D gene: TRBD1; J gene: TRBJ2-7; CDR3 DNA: TGTGCCAGCAGCCGGACAGGGAACTACGAGCAGTACTTC; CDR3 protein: CASSRTGNYEQYF
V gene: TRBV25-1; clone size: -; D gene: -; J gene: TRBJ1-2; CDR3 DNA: TGTGCCAGCAGTGAATGGGGAGGGGATGACTATGGCTACACCTTC; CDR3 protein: CASSEWGGDDYGYTF
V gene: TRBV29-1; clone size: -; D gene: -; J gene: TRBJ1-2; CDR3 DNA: TGCAGCGTTGAAATTCATGGCTACACCTTC; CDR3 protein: CSVEIHGYTF
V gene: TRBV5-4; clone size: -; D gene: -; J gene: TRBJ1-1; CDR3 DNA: TGTGCCAGCAGCTTGGACGCGGGAAAAAACACTGAAGCTTTCTTT; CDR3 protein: CASSLDAGKNTEAFF
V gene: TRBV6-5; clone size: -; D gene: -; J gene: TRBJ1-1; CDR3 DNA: TGTGCCAGCAGTACACATGGGGCGGTGAACACTGAAGCTTTCTTT; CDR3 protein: CASSTHGAVNTEAFF
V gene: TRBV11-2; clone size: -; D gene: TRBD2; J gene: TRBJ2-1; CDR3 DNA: TGTGCCAGCAGCCCAAGACTAGCGGGAGGCTACAATGAGCAGTTCTTC; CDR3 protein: CASSPRLAGGYNEQFF
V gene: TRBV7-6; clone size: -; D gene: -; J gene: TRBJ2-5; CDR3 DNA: TGTGCCAGCAGCTTAGGACAGTCGGGGGAGACCCAGTACTTC; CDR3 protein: CASSLGQSGETQYF
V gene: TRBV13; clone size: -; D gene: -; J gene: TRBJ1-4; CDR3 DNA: TGTGCCAGCAGCTTAGGGGGTCCAACTAATGAAAAACTGTTTTTT; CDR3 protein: CASSLGGPTNEKLFF
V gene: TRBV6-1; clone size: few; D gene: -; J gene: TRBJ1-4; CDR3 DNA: TGTGCCAGCAGTGCAGGGACTTCCGGGTATGAAAAACTGTTTTTT; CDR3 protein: CASSAGTSGYEKLFF
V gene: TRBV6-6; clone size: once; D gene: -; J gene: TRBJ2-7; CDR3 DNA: TGTGCCAGCAATGAGTGGGAGAAGCCCCACGAGCAGTACTTC; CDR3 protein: CASNEWEKPHEQYF
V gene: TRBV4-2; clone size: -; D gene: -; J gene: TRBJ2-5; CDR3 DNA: TGTGCCAGCAGCCGGAGACAGGAAGAGACCCAGTACTTC; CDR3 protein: CASSRRQEETQYF
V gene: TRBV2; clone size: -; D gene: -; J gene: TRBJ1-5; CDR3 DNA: TGTGCCAGCAGATATTCGGTTAATAGCAATCAGCCCCAGCATTTT; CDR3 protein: CASRYSVNSNQPQHF
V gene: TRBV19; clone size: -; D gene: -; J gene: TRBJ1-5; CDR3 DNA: TGTGCCAGTAGTATACGGGCGTACAATCAGCCCCAGCATTTT; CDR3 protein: CASSIRAYNQPQHF
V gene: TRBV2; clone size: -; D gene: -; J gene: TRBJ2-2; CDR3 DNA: TGTGCCAGCGGGGGCCTGAGGTCGGGGAGGACGAACACCGGGGAGCTGTTTTTT; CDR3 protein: CASGGLRSGRTNTGELFF
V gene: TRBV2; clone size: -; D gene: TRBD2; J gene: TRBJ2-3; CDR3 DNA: TGTGCCAGCAGTGATAAAGTTGAACTAGCGGGCACAGATACGCAGTATTTT; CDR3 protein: CASSDKVELAGTDTQYF
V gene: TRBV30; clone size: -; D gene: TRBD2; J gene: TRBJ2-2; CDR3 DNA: TGTGCCTGTGCTTTTGGGAGGGCCACCGGGGAGCTGTTTTTT; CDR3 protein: CACAFGRATGELFF
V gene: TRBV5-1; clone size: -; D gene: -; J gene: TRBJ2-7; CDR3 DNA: TGCGCCAGCAGCGCTCCCGACAGCTACGAGCAGTACTTC; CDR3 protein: CASSAPDSYEQYF
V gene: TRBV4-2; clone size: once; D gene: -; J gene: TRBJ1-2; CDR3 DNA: TGTGCCAGCAGCCAAGGACGGAACTATGGCTACACCTTC; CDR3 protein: CASSQGRNYGYTF
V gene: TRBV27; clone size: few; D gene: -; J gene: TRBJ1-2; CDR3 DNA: TGTGCCAGCAGTTTATCGTTAATTCATGGCTACACCTTC; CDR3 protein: CASSLSLIHGYTF
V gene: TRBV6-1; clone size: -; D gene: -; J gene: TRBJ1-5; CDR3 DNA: TGTGCCAGCAGTGAATCAGCCCCTCGGGGCAATCAGCCCCAGCATTTT; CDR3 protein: CASSESAPRGNQPQHF
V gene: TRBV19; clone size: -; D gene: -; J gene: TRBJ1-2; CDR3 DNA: TGTGCCAGTAAGAGCATCGGACGGGGAGGGAACTATGGCTACACCTTC; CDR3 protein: CASKSIGRGGNYGYTF
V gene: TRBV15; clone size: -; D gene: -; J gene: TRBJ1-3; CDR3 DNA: TGTGCCACCAGCAGGGACACCTCTTCTGGAAACACCATATATTTT; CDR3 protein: CATSRDTSSGNTIYF
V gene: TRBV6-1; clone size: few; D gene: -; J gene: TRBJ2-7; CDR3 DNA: TGTGCCAGCAGTGAAGGGGTAACAAATTCAATAGCTCAGCTCTTC; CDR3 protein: CASSEGVTNSIAQLF
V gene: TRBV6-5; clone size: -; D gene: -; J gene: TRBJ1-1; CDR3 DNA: TGTGCCAGCAGCTCAGGGAACCCTGAGGCTTTCTTT; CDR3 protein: CASSSGNPEAFF
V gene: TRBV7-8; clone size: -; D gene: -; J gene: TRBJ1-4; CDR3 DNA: TGTGCCAGCAGCTTAAACCAGGGTCCGTCGGAAAAACTGTTTTTT; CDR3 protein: CASSLNQGPSEKLFF
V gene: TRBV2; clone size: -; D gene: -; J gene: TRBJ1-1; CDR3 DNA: TGTGCCAAACGTCGACCAACCGCGAACACTGAAGCTTTCTTT; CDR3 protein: CAKRRPTANTEAFF
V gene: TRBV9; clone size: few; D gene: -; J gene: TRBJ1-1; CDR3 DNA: TGTGCCAGCAGCCCGTACGGACTCCCGAACACTGAAGCTTTCTTT; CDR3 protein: CASSPYGLPNTEAFF
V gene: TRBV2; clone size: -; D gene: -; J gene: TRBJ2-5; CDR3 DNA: TGTGCCAGCAGGGCTGGGGGTCAAGAGACCCAGTACTTC; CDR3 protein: CASRAGGQETQYF
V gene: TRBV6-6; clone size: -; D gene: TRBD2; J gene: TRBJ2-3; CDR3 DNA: TGTGCCAGCACCCCGAGGGAGACTAGCGGCACAGATACGCAGTATTTT; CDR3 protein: CASTPRETSGTDTQYF
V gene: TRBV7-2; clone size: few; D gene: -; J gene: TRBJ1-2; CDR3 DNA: TGTGCCAGCAGCTTAACGGCAGGGAACTATGGCTACACCTTC; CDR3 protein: CASSLTAGNYGYTF
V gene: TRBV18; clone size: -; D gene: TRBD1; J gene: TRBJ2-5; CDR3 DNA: TGTGCCAGCTCACAGGACAGGGTGGTGGAGACCCAGTACTTC; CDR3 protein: CASSQDRVVETQYF
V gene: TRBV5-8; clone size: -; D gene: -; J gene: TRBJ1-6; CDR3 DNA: TGTGCCAGCAGTCGAGGCGTCGGATCACCCCTCCACTTT; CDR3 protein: CASSRGVGSPLHF
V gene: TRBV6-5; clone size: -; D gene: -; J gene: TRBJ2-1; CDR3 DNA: TGTGCCAGCAGTTCCGGACGGATCAATGAGCAGTTCTTC; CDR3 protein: CASSSGRINEQFF
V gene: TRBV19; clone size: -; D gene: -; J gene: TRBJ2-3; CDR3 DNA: TGTGCCAGTAGTATCCCAGATACGCAGTATTTT; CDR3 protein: CASSIPDTQYF
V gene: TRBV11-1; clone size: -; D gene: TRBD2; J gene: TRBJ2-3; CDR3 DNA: TGTGCCAGCAGCCTGGGACTAGCGGATACAGATACGCAGTATTTT; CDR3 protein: CASSLGLADTDTQYF
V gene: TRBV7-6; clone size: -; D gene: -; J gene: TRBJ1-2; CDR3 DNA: TGTGCCAGCAGCTTACGGGTGGAGGATCTCTGGGGCTACACCTTC; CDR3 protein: CASSLRVEDLWGYTF
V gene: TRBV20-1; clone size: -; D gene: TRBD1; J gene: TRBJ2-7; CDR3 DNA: TGCAGTGCTAACACTCGACAGGGGATGTTCTTC; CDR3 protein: CSANTRQGMFF
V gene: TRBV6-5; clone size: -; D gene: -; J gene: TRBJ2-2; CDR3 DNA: TGTGCCAGCAGCCCCGTGAGGGTCGCCGGGGAGCTGTTTTTT; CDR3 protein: CASSPVRVAGELFF
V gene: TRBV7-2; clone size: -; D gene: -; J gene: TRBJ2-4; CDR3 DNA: TGTGCCAGCAGCTTAGGGTCCTTGGAGCTACTAGCCAAAAACATTCAGTACTTC; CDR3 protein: CASSLGSLELLAKNIQYF
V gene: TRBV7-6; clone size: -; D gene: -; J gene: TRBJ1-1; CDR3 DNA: TGTGCCAGCAGCAGCAGGGGCCGCAGGGGCGTCACTGAAGCTTTCTTT; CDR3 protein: CASSSRGRRGVTEAFF
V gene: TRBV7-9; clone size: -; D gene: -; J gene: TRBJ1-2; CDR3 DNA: TGTGCCAGCAGCCCCTCGCCCGTAAACTATGGCTACACCTTC; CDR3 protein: CASSPSPVNYGYTF
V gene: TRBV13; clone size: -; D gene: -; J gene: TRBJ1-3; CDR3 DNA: TGTGCCAGCAGCTTAGTAGCCGGACCGCGGAACACCATATATTTT; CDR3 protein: CASSLVAGPRNTIYF
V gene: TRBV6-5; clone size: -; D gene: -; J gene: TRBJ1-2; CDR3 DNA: TGTGCCAGCAGTCGGACCGCGGTCTATGGCTACACCTTC; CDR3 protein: CASSRTAVYGYTF
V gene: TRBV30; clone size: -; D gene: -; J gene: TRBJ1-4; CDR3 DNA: TGTGCCTGGGGGCGGGTAGGGCATGAAAAACTGTTTTTT; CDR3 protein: CAWGRVGHEKLFF
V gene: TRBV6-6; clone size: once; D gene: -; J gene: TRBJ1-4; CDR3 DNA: TGTGCCAGCAGTCCGACAGCTAATGAAAAACTGTTTTTT; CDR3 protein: CASSPTANEKLFF
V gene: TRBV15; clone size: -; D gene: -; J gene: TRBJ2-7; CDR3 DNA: TGTGCCACCAGCAGAGTGGACGGGAGAGGTGAGCAGTACTTC; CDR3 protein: CATSRVDGRGEQYF
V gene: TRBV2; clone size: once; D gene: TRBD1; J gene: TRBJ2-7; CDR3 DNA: TGTGCCAGCACCAGACAGGGCTACGAGCAGTACTTC; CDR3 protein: CASTRQGYEQYF
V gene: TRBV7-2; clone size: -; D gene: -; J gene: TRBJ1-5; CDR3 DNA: TGTGCCAGCAGCTGGGGTCCGACGAACCAGCCCCAGCATTTT; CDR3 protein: CASSWGPTNQPQHF
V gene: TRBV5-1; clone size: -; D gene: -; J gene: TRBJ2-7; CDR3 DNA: TGCGCCAGCAGCTTGGTGGGACGGTCGGCGCAGTACTTC; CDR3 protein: CASSLVGRSAQYF
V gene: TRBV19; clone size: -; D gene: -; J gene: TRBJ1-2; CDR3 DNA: TGTGCCAGTAGTCCCCAGGGGTTCTATGGCTACACCTTC; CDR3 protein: CASSPQGFYGYTF
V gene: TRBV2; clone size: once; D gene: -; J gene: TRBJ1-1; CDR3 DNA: TGTGCCAGCAGTTGGACACTAAAAAACACTGAAGCTTTCTTT; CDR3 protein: CASSWTLKNTEAFF
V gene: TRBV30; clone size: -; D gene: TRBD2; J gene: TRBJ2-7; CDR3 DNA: TGTGCCTGGAGTGGGGGGAAGGGCGGGAGCGAGCAGTACTTC; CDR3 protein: CAWSGGKGGSEQYF
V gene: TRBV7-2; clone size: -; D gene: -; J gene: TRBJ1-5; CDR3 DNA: TGTGCCAGCAGCTTAGAGGGGGGGAGCGCTCAGCCCCAGCATTTT; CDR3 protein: CASSLEGGSAQPQHF
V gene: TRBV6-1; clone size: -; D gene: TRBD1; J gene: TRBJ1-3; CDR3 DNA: TGTGCCAGCAGTGAGGGGACAGGGGGCAGGGTTGGAAACACCATATATTTT; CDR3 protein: CASSEGTGGRVGNTIYF
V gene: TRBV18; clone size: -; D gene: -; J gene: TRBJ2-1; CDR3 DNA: TGTGCCAGCTCACCAAGGACAGTAAATGAGCAGTTCTTC; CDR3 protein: CASSPRTVNEQFF